Following are 27 T cell receptor beta chains from one sample sequenced in a study of cytomegalovirus exposure and HLA in healthy donors. The PCR had 60 Vbeta and 13 Jbeta primers. Libraries were prepared by immunoSEQ multiplex PCR; TCRdb keeps only in-frame clonotypes and omits some of them. The repertoire holds over 150,000 clones, with approximately 75% as singletons. The sequenced sample consisted of PBMCs. Receptors originate from a man between 45 and 60 years old in good health and CMV-seropositive.

J is TRBJ1-5 and V is TRBV27, with 8 bases that match TRBD1. V trimming: 6 bases; J trimming: 1 base; junction bases outside the gene matches: 5. This CDR3 has 15 residues. Germline V CDR1 and CDR2: MNHEY, SMNVEV (reference sequence). DNA for the CDR3: TGTGCCAGCAGCGTCAGGGGGCGGAGCAATCAGCCCCAGCATTTT. Its protein is CASSVRGRSNQPQHF.

V usage is TRBV5-4 and J usage is TRBJ2-7, with TRBD1 matching 11 bases. With 1 base clipped from V and 1 base from J, the junction kept 4 bases outside the gene matches. The germline CDR1 and CDR2 sequences are SGHNT and YYREEE (reference sequence). The CDR3 is 16 amino acids. The CDR3 coding sequence is TGTGCCAGCAGCTTGTACGGGACAGGGGGATCCTACGAGCAGTACTTC. It codes for CASSLYGTGGSYEQYF.

The chain combines TRBV9 with TRBJ2-7; D gene uncertain. CDR3 length equals 15 residues. V was clipped by 0 bases and J by 3 bases, with 13 bases between them. CDR1 and CDR2 (germline): SGDLS, YYNGEE. CDR3 sequence reads: CASSVGVGPGYEQYF. DNA of the CDR3: TGTGCCAGCAGCGTAGGGGTAGGTCCAGGCTACGAGCAGTACTTC.

This clone was observed a handful of times. The rearrangement links TRBV11-3 to TRBJ2-3; weak D call: TRBD1 (6 bases). From germline, CDR1 is SGHNT and CDR2 YENEEA. CDR3 length: 13 residues. V lost 6 bases, J lost 4 bases, and 11 bases lay in between. CDR3 amino acids: CASRDRNSDTQYF. In nucleotides, the CDR3 is TGTGCCAGCAGGGACAGAAACTCAGATACGCAGTATTTT.

The rearrangement joins TRBV6-5 to TRBJ1-5; 9 positions match TRBD1. V shed 9 bases, J shed 4 bases, and the junction held 10 bases outside the gene matches. Germline CDR1 and CDR2: MNHEY and SVGAGI. The CDR3 has 15 amino acids. The CDR3 region is CASAPKGQGNQPQHF. CDR3 in DNA: TGTGCCAGTGCGCCAAAGGGACAGGGTAATCAGCCCCAGCATTTT.

This chain uses TRBV29-1 with TRBJ1-1; no clear D. Between the trimmed V and J ends, which lost 4 bases and 4 bases, there was a span of 13 bases. From germline, CDR1 is SQVTM and CDR2 ANQGSEA. The CDR3 runs to 13 residues. CDR3 loop: CSVAPKRGTEAFF. The CDR3, as DNA: TGCAGCGTTGCTCCGAAACGAGGCACTGAAGCTTTCTTT.

The J gene is TRBJ2-7, the V gene TRBV6-1; 7 bases line up with TRBD1. V trimming: 1 base; J trimming: 7 bases; junction bases outside the gene matches: 19. This CDR3 region has 18 residues. CDR1 and CDR2 from the germline V gene are MNHNS and SASEGT. The CDR3 nucleotides read TGTGCCAGCAGTGAAGGGTACAGGGGAATCGGTGATCGTAGGGAGCAGTACTTC. It encodes CASSEGYRGIGDRREQYF.

The chain uses TRBV6-4 and TRBJ2-3; 8 nucleotides agree with TRBD2. The junction had 5 bases not matched to a gene; V was cut back by 0 bases and J by 6 bases. Germline assignment: CDR1 MRHNA and CDR2 SNTAGT. The CDR3 runs 15 residues. CDR3 amino acids: CASSDSVAGLDTQYF. CDR3 sequence (DNA): TGTGCCAGCAGTGACTCAGTAGCGGGGTTGGATACGCAGTATTTT.

The rearrangement links TRBV5-1 to TRBJ1-5, with D possibly TRBD1 on 6 matching bases. Trimming took 2 bases from V and 4 from J, leaving 16 bases between them. The CDR3 runs to 16 residues. CDR1 is SGHRS, CDR2 YFSETQ, per germline. DNA of the CDR3: TGCGCCAGCAGCTTCGACAGGTTAGGGGGTAATCAGCCCCAGCATTTT. Translating it yields CASSFDRLGGNQPQHF.

The chain employs TRBV4-3 and TRBJ2-6; D is unclear. Germline V gives CDR1 LGHNA, CDR2 YSLEER. CDR3 length: 14 residues. Trimming took 0 bases from V and 4 from J, leaving 4 bases between them. In DNA, the CDR3 is TGCGCCAGCAGCCAAGAAACAGGGGCCAACGTCCTGACTTTC. The encoded protein is CASSQETGANVLTF.

The gene calls are TRBV28 and TRBJ2-7; D might be TRBD1 (5 bases). CDR1 is MDHEN, CDR2 SYDVKM, per germline. V was pared by 6 bases and J by 6 bases, with 15 bases between. There are 13 residues in the CDR3. CDR3: CASSSDKRLEQYF. In nucleotides, the CDR3 is TGTGCCAGCAGCTCGGACAAAAGACTCGAGCAGTACTTC.

This sequence joins TRBV6-5 and TRBJ2-7; D possibly corresponds to TRBD2 (5 bases). The ends were cut back, 6 bases at V and 5 bases at J, with 8 bases in the middle. Germline-derived CDR1 and CDR2 are MNHEY and SVGAGI. The CDR3 spans 11 residues. CDR3 residues: CASRRLNEQYF. The CDR3 bases are TGTGCCAGCAGAAGACTAAACGAGCAGTACTTC.

The sample holds a few counts of this clone. This chain connects TRBV4-2 to TRBJ1-2; TRBD1 matches 7 bases. Germline V lookup: CDR1 LGHNA, CDR2 YNFKEQ. The CDR3 loop spans 14 amino acids. V lost 1 base and J lost 7; bases outside the gene matches: 6. CDR3 amino acids: CASSQGTGFFGYTF. The DNA for the CDR3 is TGTGCCAGCAGCCAAGGGACAGGATTCTTTGGCTACACCTTC.

The V and J genes are TRBV4-1 and TRBJ2-7; a weak D match, TRBD1 (5 bases). The CDR3 loop spans 14 amino acids. V lost 0 bases and J 0 bases, leaving 6 bases between the germline ends. The germline V gene encodes CDR1 MGHRA and CDR2 YSYEKL. Here the CDR3 DNA reads TGCGCCAGCAGCCAAGATGACAGCTCCTACGAGCAGTACTTC. It encodes CASSQDDSSYEQYF.

This rearrangement joins TRBV28 to TRBJ2-7, with no clear D. Trimming cost V 3 bases and J 3 bases, with 9 bases left between them. The CDR3 consists of 13 residues. Germline V gene sequence: CDR1 MDHEN, CDR2 SYDVKM. This CDR3 reads CASSLDSSYEQYF. The CDR3 region has the DNA TGTGCCAGCAGTTTGGATAGCAGCTACGAGCAGTACTTC.

The rearrangement links TRBV27 to TRBJ2-7; no definite D call. CDR1 and CDR2 (germline): MNHEY, SMNVEV (reference sequence). This CDR3 region has 11 residues. Trimming cost V 6 bases and J 5 bases, with 8 bases left between them. CDR3 DNA: TGTGCCAGCAGCTCTACGAACGAGCAGTACTTC. It is translated as CASSSTNEQYF.

The chain is built from TRBV7-9 and TRBJ2-1, with D perhaps matching TRBD2 (5 bases). The CDR3 loop spans 15 amino acids. Between the trimmed V and J ends, which lost 2 bases and 4 bases, there was a span of 12 bases. Per germline, CDR1 SEHNR and CDR2 FQNEAQ (reference sequence). CDR3 sequence: CASSLKQRTYNEQFF. CDR3 coding DNA: TGTGCCAGCAGCTTAAAGCAGAGGACTTACAATGAGCAGTTCTTC.

The CDR3 DNA sequence: TGCGCCAGCAGCCAAGAGGGACAGGGGGCCGCGTACGAGCAGTACTTC. It translates to CASSQEGQGAAYEQYF. This rearrangement joins TRBV4-1 to TRBJ2-7; 12 positions agree with TRBD1. Trimming took 0 bases from V and 4 from J; bases not matched to a gene: 4. CDR1 is MGHRA, CDR2 YSYEKL, per germline. The CDR3 extends over 16 amino acids.

The V gene is TRBV28, the J gene TRBJ1-2; D possibly corresponds to TRBD1 (5 bases). V gave up 8 bases and J gave up 7 bases, with 11 bases separating them. CDR1 is MDHEN and CDR2 is SYDVKM in the germline V gene. CDR3 length: 11 amino acids. The CDR3 nucleotides read TGTGCCAGCCAGGGCCCTTCTGGCTACACCTTC. It codes for CASQGPSGYTF.

This clone has just a few counts. The V call is TRBV29-1, the J call TRBJ1-1; a possible D gene is TRBD1 (5 bases). The germline V gene encodes CDR1 SQVTM and CDR2 ANQGSEA. The germline V and J ends were trimmed by 6 bases and 1 base, with 12 bases remaining between them. CDR3 size: 13 residues. CDR3 DNA: TGCAGCGTCCAGGGTCGAGGGAACACTGAAGCTTTCTTT. It specifies CSVQGRGNTEAFF.

The V gene is TRBV27, the J gene TRBJ1-3, with 9 bases aligning to TRBD1. The length of the CDR3 is 15 residues. Trimming took 6 bases from V and 2 from J; bases not matched to a gene: 5. Germline V gives CDR1 MNHEY, CDR2 SMNVEV (reference sequence). CDR3 coding DNA: TGTGCCAGCAGAAAACAGGGGGCGGCTGGAAACACCATATATTTT. This gives the protein CASRKQGAAGNTIYF.

This chain uses TRBV2 with TRBJ2-1, with unresolved D. Trimming pared 7 bases from V and 0 bases from J, leaving 10 bases between. Germline V gene data show CDR1 as SNHLY and CDR2 as FYNNEI. The CDR3 loop spans 14 amino acids. The CDR3, as DNA: TGTGCCAGCATTAGCCCTAGCTCCTACAATGAGCAGTTCTTC. Protein: CASISPSSYNEQFF.

The chain carries TRBV27 and TRBJ2-5; 8 bases match TRBD2. V dropped 8 bases and J dropped 4; count of bases not matched to a gene: 0. CDR3 length: 11 residues. Germline loops: CDR1 MNHEY, CDR2 SMNVEV (reference sequence). CDR3: CASRGGETQYF. CDR3 DNA sequence: TGTGCCAGCCGGGGGGGAGAGACCCAGTACTTC.

The chain couples TRBV10-3 to TRBJ1-1, with TRBD1 as a possible D gene (5 bases). This CDR3 is built from 15 residues. The V and J ends lost 3 bases and 3 bases respectively, with 14 bases between them. In germline, CDR1 is ENHRY, CDR2 SYGVKD. The CDR3 region is CAISDWQGFDTEAFF. CDR3 DNA: TGTGCCATCAGTGATTGGCAGGGTTTTGACACTGAAGCTTTCTTT.

The V and J genes are TRBV7-9 and TRBJ2-5, with 9 bases aligning to TRBD2. V was pared by 1 base and J by 5 bases, with 5 bases of the junction left unmatched. In germline, CDR1 is SEHNR, CDR2 FQNEAQ (reference sequence). This CDR3 has 15 amino acids. CDR3 DNA sequence: TGTGCCAGCAGCTTAGGGCTAGCGGGGAGGGAGACCCAGTACTTC. It is translated as CASSLGLAGRETQYF. Using reference TRBV7-9 and TRBJ2-5 for the parts outside the CDR3, the full variable domain is DTGVSQNPRHKITKRGQNVTFRCDPISEHNRLYWYRQTLGQGPEFLTYFQNEAQLEKSRLLSDRFSAERPKGSFSTLEIQRTEQGDSAMYLCASSLGLAGRETQYFGPGTRLLVL.

The V call is TRBV10-3, the J call TRBJ1-2, with 11 bases that match TRBD1. Germline CDR1 and CDR2: ENHRY and SYGVKD. The CDR3 extends over 15 amino acids. V was pared by 7 bases and J by 2 bases, with 6 bases of the junction left unmatched. The CDR3, as DNA: TGTGCCATCACAGGGGACAGGGGGATAAACTATGGCTACACCTTC. It is translated as CAITGDRGINYGYTF.

This chain joins TRBV10-1 and TRBJ2-4, with a weak D call TRBD1 (6 bases). The CDR3 length is 15 residues. Germline V gene data show CDR1 as WNHNN and CDR2 as SYGVQD (reference sequence). The V end was cut by 5 bases, the J end by 4 bases, with 15 bases between. The CDR3: CASSRNTGTKNIQYF. The CDR3 bases are TGCGCCAGCAGTCGAAATACCGGGACAAAAAACATTCAGTACTTC.